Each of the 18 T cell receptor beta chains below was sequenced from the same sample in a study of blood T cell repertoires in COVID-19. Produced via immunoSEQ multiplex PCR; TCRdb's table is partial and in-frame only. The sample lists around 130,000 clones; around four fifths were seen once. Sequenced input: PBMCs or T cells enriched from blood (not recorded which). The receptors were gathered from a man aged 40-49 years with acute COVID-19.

CDR3 protein: CASSEGLNQPQHF. Written as DNA, the CDR3 is TGTGCCAGCAGCGAGGGGCTCAATCAGCCCCAGCATTTT. The rearrangement links TRBV9 to TRBJ1-5; a possible D gene is TRBD1 (5 bases). The V gene lost 3 bases and the J gene lost 3 bases, with 7 bases spanning the gap. The CDR3 length is 13 residues. In germline, CDR1 is SGDLS, CDR2 YYNGEE.

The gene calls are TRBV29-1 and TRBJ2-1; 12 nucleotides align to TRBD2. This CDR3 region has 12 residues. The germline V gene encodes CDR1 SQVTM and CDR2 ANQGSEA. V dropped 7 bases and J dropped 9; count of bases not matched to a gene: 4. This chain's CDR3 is CSASSGRGEQFF. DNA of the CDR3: TGCAGCGCTTCTAGCGGGAGGGGTGAGCAGTTCTTC.

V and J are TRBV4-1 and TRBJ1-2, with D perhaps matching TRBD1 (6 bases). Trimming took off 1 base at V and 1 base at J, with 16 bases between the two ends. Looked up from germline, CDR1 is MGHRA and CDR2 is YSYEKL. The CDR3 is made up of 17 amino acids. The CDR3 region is CASSQAIPGQNNYGYTF. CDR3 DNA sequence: TGCGCCAGCAGCCAAGCTATACCGGGACAAAATAACTATGGCTACACCTTC.

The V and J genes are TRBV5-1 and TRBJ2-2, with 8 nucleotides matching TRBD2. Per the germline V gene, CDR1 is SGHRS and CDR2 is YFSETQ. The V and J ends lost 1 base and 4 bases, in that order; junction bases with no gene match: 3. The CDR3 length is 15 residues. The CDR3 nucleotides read TGCGCCAGCAGCTTGCGGGGGGGAGGCACCGGGGAGCTGTTTTTT. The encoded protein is CASSLRGGGTGELFF.

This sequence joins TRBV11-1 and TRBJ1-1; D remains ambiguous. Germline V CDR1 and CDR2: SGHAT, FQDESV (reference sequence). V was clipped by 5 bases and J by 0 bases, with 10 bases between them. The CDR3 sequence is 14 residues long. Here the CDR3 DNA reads TGTGCCAGCAGCCCTCACAGAATGAACACTGAAGCTTTCTTT. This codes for CASSPHRMNTEAFF.

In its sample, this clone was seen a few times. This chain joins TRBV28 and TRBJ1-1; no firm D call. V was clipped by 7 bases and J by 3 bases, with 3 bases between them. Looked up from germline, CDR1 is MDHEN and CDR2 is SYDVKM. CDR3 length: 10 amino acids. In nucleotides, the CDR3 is TGTGCCAGCAAGCACACTGAAGCTTTCTTT. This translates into CASKHTEAFF.

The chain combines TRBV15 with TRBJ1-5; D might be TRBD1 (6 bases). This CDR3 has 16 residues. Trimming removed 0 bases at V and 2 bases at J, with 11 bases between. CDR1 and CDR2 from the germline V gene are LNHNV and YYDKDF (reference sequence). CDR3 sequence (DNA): TGTGCCACCAGCAGAGATGGGGGCTCGGGCAATCAGCCCCAGCATTTT. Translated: CATSRDGGSGNQPQHF.

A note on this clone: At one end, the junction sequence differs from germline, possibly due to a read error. The CDR3 loop reads CASSVDWRGETQYF. The CDR3, as DNA: TGTGCCAGTAGTGTAGACTGGAGGGGAGAGACCCAGTACTTC. This rearrangement joins TRBV19 to TRBJ2-5; TRBD2 is a possible D gene (6 bases). The CDR3 is 14 residues long. Germline-derived CDR1 and CDR2 are LNHDA and SQIVND (reference sequence).

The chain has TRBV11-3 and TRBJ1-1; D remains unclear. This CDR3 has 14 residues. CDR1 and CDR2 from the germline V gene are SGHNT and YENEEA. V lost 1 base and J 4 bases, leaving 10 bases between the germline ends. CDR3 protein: CASSLGRGSTEAFF. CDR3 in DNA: TGTGCCAGCAGCTTAGGGAGAGGAAGCACTGAAGCTTTCTTT.

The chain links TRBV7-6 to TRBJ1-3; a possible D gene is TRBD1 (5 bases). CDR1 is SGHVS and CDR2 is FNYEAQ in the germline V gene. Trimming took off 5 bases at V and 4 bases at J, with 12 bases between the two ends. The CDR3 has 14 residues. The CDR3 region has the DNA TGTGCCAGCAGCCAGGAGGGGTGGGGAAACACCATATATTTT. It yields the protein CASSQEGWGNTIYF.

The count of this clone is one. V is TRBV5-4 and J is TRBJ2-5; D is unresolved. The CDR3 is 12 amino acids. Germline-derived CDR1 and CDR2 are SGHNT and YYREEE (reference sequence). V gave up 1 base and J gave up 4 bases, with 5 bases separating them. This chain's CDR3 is CASSLNRETQYF. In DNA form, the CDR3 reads TGTGCCAGCAGCTTGAATCGAGAGACCCAGTACTTC.

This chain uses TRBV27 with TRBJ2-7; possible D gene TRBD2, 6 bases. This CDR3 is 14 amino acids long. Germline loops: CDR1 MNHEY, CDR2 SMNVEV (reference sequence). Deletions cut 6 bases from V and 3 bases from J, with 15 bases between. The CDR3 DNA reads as TGTGCCAGCAGAAACGGAGGGGCTTTCTACGAGCAGTACTTC. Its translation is CASRNGGAFYEQYF.

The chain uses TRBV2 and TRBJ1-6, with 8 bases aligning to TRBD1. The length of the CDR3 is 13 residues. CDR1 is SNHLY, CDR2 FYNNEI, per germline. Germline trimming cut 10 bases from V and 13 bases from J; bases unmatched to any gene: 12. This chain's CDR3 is CATVGQGLGPLHF. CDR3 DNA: TGTGCCACCGTCGGACAGGGCCTGGGGCCCCTCCACTTT.

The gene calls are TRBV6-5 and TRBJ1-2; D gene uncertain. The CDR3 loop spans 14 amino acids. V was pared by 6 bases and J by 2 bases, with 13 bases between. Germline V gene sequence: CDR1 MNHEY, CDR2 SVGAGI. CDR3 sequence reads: CASSRTGNNYGYTF. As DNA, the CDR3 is TGTGCCAGCAGCCGAACCGGGAACAACTATGGCTACACCTTC.

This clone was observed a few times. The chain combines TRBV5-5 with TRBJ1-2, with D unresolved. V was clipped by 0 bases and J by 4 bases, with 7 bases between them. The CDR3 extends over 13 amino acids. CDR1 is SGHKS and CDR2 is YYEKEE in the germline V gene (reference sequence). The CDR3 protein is CASSLEHGYGYTF. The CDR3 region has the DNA TGTGCCAGCAGCTTGGAACATGGCTATGGCTACACCTTC.

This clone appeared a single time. The CDR3 coding sequence is TGTGCCAGCGCGGGGACAGGGGCCTATGGCTACACCTTC. This sequence encodes CASAGTGAYGYTF. The chain recombines TRBV2 with TRBJ1-2; 10 bases are a match to TRBD1. The CDR3 covers 13 residues. Unmatched junction bases numbered 4, after V lost 8 bases and J lost 4 bases. Germline V gene sequence: CDR1 SNHLY, CDR2 FYNNEI.

The CDR3 reads CATSAGGARMHEQYF. The CDR3 bases are TGTGCCACCAGCGCCGGAGGCGCCAGGATGCACGAGCAGTACTTC. The chain employs TRBV15 and TRBJ2-7; a possible D gene is TRBD2 (5 bases). The V end was cut by 5 bases, the J end by 5 bases, with 19 bases between. Germline CDR1 is LNHNV and CDR2 is YYDKDF (reference sequence). CDR3 length: 15 residues.

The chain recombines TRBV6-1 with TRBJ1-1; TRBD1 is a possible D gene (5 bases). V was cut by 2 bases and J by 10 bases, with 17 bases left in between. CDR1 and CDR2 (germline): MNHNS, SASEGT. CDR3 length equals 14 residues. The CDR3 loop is CASSEQGNPLRAFF. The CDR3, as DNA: TGTGCCAGCAGTGAACAGGGAAACCCCTTGCGAGCTTTCTTT.